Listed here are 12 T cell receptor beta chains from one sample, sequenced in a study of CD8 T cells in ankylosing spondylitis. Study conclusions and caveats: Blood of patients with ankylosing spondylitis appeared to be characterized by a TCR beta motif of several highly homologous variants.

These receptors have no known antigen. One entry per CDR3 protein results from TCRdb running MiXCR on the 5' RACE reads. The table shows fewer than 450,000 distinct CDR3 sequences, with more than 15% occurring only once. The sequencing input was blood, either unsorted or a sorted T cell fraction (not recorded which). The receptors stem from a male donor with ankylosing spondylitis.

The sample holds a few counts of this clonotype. CDR3 protein: CASSFRLSTDTQYF. The CDR3, as DNA: TGTGCCAGCAGCTTTCGCCTAAGCACAGATACGCAGTATTTT. V and J are TRBV11-2 and TRBJ2-3; no clear D. In germline, CDR1 is SGHAT, CDR2 FQNNGV. Trimming took 3 bases from V and 0 from J, leaving 7 bases between them. The CDR3 runs 14 residues.

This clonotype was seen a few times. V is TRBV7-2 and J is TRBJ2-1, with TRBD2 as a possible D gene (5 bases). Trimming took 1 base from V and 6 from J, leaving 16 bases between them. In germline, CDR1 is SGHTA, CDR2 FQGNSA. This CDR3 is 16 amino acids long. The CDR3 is CASSLEVMRARNEQFF. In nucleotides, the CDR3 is TGTGCCAGCAGCTTAGAGGTGATGCGGGCCCGCAATGAGCAGTTCTTC.

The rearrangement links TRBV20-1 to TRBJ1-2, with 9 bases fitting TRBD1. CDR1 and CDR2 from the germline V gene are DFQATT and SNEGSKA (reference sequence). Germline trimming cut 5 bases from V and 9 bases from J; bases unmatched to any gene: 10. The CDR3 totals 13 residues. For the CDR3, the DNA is TGCAGTGCTCCGTTCGGGACAGGGAGACGCTACACCTTC. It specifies CSAPFGTGRRYTF.

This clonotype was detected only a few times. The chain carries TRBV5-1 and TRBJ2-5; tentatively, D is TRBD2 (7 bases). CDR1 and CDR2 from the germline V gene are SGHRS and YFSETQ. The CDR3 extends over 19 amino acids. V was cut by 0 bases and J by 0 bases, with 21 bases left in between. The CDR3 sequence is CASSLAGGGGLSYQETQYF. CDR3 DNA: TGCGCCAGCAGCTTGGCCGGAGGGGGGGGACTATCGTACCAAGAGACCCAGTACTTC.

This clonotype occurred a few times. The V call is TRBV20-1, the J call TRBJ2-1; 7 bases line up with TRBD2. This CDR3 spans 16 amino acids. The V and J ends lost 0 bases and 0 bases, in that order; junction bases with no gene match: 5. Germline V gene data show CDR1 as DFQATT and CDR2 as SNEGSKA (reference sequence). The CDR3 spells CSARDRASGSYNEQFF. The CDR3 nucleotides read TGCAGTGCTAGAGATAGGGCTAGCGGCTCCTACAATGAGCAGTTCTTC.

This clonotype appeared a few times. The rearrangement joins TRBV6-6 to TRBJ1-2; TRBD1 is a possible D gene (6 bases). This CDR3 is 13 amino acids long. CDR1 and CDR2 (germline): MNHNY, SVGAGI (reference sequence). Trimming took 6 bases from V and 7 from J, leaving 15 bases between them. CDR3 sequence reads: CASSSQGEGGYTF. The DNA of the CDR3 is TGTGCCAGCAGCTCACAGGGTGAGGGTGGCTACACCTTC.

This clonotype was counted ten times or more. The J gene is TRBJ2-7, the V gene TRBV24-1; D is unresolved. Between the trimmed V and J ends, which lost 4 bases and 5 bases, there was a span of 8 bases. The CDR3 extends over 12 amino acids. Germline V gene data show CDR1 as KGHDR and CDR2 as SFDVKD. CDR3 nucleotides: TGTGCCACCAGTGACAACAACGACGAGCAGTACTTC. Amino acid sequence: CATSDNNDEQYF.

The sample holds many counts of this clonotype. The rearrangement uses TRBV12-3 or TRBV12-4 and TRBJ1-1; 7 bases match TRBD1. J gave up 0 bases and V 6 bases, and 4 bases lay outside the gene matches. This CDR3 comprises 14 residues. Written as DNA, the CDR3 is TGTGCCAGCAGCAGGGGGTGGGTGAACACTGAAGCTTTCTTT. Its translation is CASSRGWVNTEAFF.

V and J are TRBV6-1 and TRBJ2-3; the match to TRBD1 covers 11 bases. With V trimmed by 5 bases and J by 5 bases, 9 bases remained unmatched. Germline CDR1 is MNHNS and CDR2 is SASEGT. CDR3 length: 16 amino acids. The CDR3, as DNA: TGTGCCAGCAGTCTTGGACAGGGGGCCCGGTTAGATACGCAGTATTTT. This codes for CASSLGQGARLDTQYF.

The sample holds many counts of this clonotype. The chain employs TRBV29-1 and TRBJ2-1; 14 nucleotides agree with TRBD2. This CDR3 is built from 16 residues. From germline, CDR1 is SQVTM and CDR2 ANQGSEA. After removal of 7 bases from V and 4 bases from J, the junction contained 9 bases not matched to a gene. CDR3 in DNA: TGCAGCGCCACGGGACTAGCGGGAGAGGAGTACAATGAGCAGTTCTTC. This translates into CSATGLAGEEYNEQFF.

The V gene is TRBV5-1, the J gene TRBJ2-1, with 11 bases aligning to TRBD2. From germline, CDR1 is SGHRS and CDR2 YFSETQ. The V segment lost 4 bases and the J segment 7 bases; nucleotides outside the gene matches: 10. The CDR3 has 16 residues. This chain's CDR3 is CASSATGTSGANEQFF. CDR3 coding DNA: TGCGCCAGCAGCGCGACCGGGACTAGCGGAGCAAATGAGCAGTTCTTC.

The CDR3 nucleotides read TGTGCCAGCAAACCAACCGGGACAGGGGGATGGGGCACTGAAGCTTTCTTT. It translates to CASKPTGTGGWGTEAFF. This sequence joins TRBV6-1 and TRBJ1-1, with 11 nucleotides matching TRBD1. Trimming took 7 bases from V and 4 from J; bases not matched to a gene: 14. The CDR3 has 17 residues. Germline V lookup: CDR1 MNHNS, CDR2 SASEGT.